The text below deals with one TCR beta chain. This entry is derived from a study of cytomegalovirus exposure and HLA in healthy donors. CDR1 and CDR2 (germline): PRHDT, FYEKMQ (reference sequence). V lost 3 bases to trimming and J lost 11 bases, with 17 bases between them. This CDR3 region has 14 residues. The PCR employed 60 Vbeta primers together with 13 Jbeta primers. Assay: immunoSEQ multiplex PCR; the TCRdb copy retains only in-frame clones and omits some. Of some 190,000 clones listed, 70% to 85% are singletons. The chain links TRBV13 to TRBJ1-5; possibly TRBD1 for D (5 bases). Sequencing was done on a sample of PBMCs. This sequence originates from a man aged 40-55 years in good health and CMV-seropositive. CDR3 sequence reads: CASSFGGSRSAQHF. The DNA for the CDR3 is TGTGCCAGCAGCTTCGGGGGGTCCAGGTCGGCCCAGCATTTT.